The clone carrying this TCR beta chain occurred a few times. Generated by immunoSEQ multiplex PCR, the TCRdb table keeps only in-frame clones and is missing some. The table records tens of thousands of clones, 87% of them present only once. The data belong to a study of blood T cell repertoires in COVID-19. The sequence derives from a male donor with acute or convalescent COVID-19. What was sequenced was peripheral blood.

The CDR3 DNA is TGTGCCAGTAGTACCGGACAGCTGAATGAAAAACTGTTTTTT. Amino acids: CASSTGQLNEKLFF. The chain couples TRBV19 to TRBJ1-4, with a weak D call TRBD1 (6 bases). V was clipped by 4 bases and J by 5 bases, with 11 bases between them. The CDR3 runs 14 residues. Germline V gene data show CDR1 as LNHDA and CDR2 as SQIVND (reference sequence).